This TCR beta chain is drawn from a study of cytomegalovirus exposure and HLA in healthy donors (dated by TCRdb to the late 2010s). With respect to the entire study: According to a later analysis, one platform produced both the roughly 130 validation repertoires and the approximately 600 repertoires of the first cohort. The study was designed to test whether signatures of past pathogen exposure could be identified by cataloging public T cell receptors. In addition to the first cohort of about 650 subjects, a separate validation cohort of 120 different subjects was used. To predict cytomegalovirus infection status, the study brought together high-throughput TCR immunosequencing, statistical association of individual TCRs with disease status, and machine learning.

In the case of this clone: The antigen it recognizes is unknown. There are no base qualities to consult, and no much larger clone falls within one base.

Donors formed part of the validation cohort, which comprised about 120 subjects and was distinct from the first cohort of over 500 subjects. V lost 6 bases and J lost 3 bases; the stretch between them is 17 bases long. CDR1 and CDR2 are read off the germline V gene (reference sequence) as MNHEY and SMNVEV. Its CDR3 holds 15 amino acids, cysteine through phenylalanine. Only the CDR3 DNA stays, 45 bases, in frame from base 1. Libraries were prepared through the immunoSEQ multiplex PCR assay. In the source study's methods: A statistical classification framework was built for diagnosing cytomegalovirus status from the catalog of TCR beta chain sequences. As stored in TCRdb, this immuneACCESS dataset retains in-frame rearrangements with V and J assigned. A fraction of the clones does not appear; measured against another copy, unresolved V genes explain less than half of the discrepancy, and the remainder lacks a known reason. The V and J calls and clone size were taken over from that table, and D and trimming were inferred from the DNA. This sample comprises fewer than 250,000 clones, more than 75% of them detected only once. The ten largest clones take up about 2.8% of the sample.

Broad study findings and their caveats: Across donors, most TCR sequences were observed very rarely, whereas some public TCRs were present in many individuals. A few of the identified cytomegalovirus-associated TCR beta chains were confirmed in vitro to be specific for cytomegalovirus antigens. According to the authors, the approach could potentially be generalized to other disease states and immunological phenotypes. A total of about 150 TCR beta chains were listed by the study as associated with cytomegalovirus. A later analysis lacked HLA typing for the validation cohort, so it scored co-occurrence in that cohort across all 110 or so repertoires. In both the original and validation cohorts, the classifier was reported to diagnose cytomegalovirus status with high specificity and sensitivity. Of the cluster scores, 90% to 95% were above 0 in a later analysis, which found that TCRs clustered in the first cohort also tended to co-occur in the roughly 130 validation repertoires.

What was sequenced was PBMCs. The chain was built from TRBV27 and TRBJ2-5, with TRBD1 tentatively as D gene (6 bases match). The clonotype comes from a young man in good health and CMV-seronegative. The CDR3 corresponds to CASSTIDGTKETQYF. The nucleotide sequence is given as TGTGCCAGCAGCACCATAGACGGGACAAAAGAGACCCAGTACTTC.